This T cell receptor (beta chain) was obtained from a study of shared clonotypes between healthy human individuals. It was into CD45RA+ naive and CD45RA-negative memory subsets that the CD4+ cells were split. In its sample, this clone was seen once. The target antigen is unknown. CDR1 is SEHNR and CDR2 is FQNEAQ in the germline V gene (reference sequence). The CDR3 covers 16 residues. The trim removed 5 bases at V and 7 bases at J, leaving 13 bases unmatched. Each PCR replicate from the sorted subsets contained about 200 ng DNA, which is some 30,000 T cell genomes. The assay was immunoSEQ multiplex PCR, and TCRdb's table has in-frame clones only and misses some. This sample has about 2.3 million clones, with around 93% found just once. Whole-study findings and limits: Larger richness was generally estimated for naive than memory subsets. Shared clonotypes: about 4.6% naive CD4, about 3.5% naive CD8, around 2.4% memory CD4, about 0.41% memory CD8.

The TCR was taken from a man aged 18 to 29 in good health. Some clones in this sample may be carry-over from other donors' samples. The chain carries TRBV7-9 and TRBJ2-1, with 8 nucleotides matching TRBD2. Specimen: naive CD4+ T cells from PBMCs. Subset defined: CD45RA+ positively selected. The CDR3 is CASSGLPGLELNEQFF. DNA of the CDR3: TGTGCCAGCAGCGGACTACCGGGACTAGAGCTTAATGAGCAGTTCTTC.